The next 18 T cell receptor beta chains were all read from a single sample in a study of T cells expressing NK-cell markers. TCRdb derives one entry per CDR3 protein from the 5' RACE reads, leaving out DNA. The listing records over 200,000 distinct CDR3 sequences. The sample consisted of blood T cells: a sorted CD56 or NKG2C T cell subset, CD4+ or CD8+ T cells, or bulk PBMC T cells (not recorded which). These receptors originate from a man between 18 and 29 years old in good health.

V gene TRBV6-4 combines with J gene TRBJ2-3; the TCRdb D gene call, TRBD1, has no DNA to confirm it. Germline-derived CDR1 and CDR2 are MRHNA and SNTAGT. The CDR3 runs to 17 residues. This CDR3 is CASSPTGGFASTDTQYF.

The CDR3 spells CASNSVNTGELFF. The gene calls are TRBV5-1 and TRBJ2-2; TCRdb's D call of TRBD2 is untestable without DNA. This CDR3 spans 13 amino acids. Germline-derived CDR1 and CDR2 are SGHRS and YFSETQ.

The CDR3 region is CASRLLAATGELFF. The rearrangement links TRBV7-2 to TRBJ2-2. Germline assignment: CDR1 SGHTA and CDR2 FQGNSA. CDR3 size: 14 residues.

This chain links TRBV5-6 with TRBJ2-1; without DNA, the TCRdb call of TRBD1 cannot be checked. Germline CDR1 SGHDT, CDR2 YYEEEE. This CDR3 region has 16 residues. CDR3 region: CASSFVWDQPYNEQFF.

The V and J genes are TRBV6-2 or TRBV6-3 and TRBJ1-5; TCRdb outputs TRBD1, but without DNA this stays unchecked. The CDR3 extends over 17 amino acids. Germline V gives CDR1 MNHEY, CDR2 SVGEGT. The CDR3: CASSYYEGQGVSQPQHF.

The chain is built from TRBV29-1 and TRBJ2-7; TCRdb's D call of TRBD2 is untestable without DNA. This CDR3 region has 13 residues. Germline CDR1 reads SQVTM; CDR2 reads ANQGSEA. CDR3 region: CSAGGGGDYEQYF.

The chain couples TRBV11-2 to TRBJ2-1; lacking DNA, the TRBD2 call made by TCRdb goes unchecked. CDR1 and CDR2 from the germline V gene are SGHAT and FQNNGV. CDR3 size: 17 residues. CDR3 in amino acids: CASSLGALSGNYNEQFF.

The chain links TRBV6-5 to TRBJ1-4; TCRdb gives TRBD1 as the D gene, but with no DNA this cannot be confirmed. This CDR3 has 12 amino acids. From germline, CDR1 is MNHEY and CDR2 SVGAGI. CDR3 protein: CASSGLDEKLFF.

V and J are TRBV18 and TRBJ2-3; TCRdb reports TRBD1, a call that lacks DNA to check it against. The CDR3 sequence is 14 residues long. Germline-derived CDR1 and CDR2 are KGHSH and LQKENI. The CDR3 protein is CASSPRSGADTQYF.

The chain employs TRBV4-2 and TRBJ2-1. Germline loops: CDR1 LGHNA, CDR2 YNFKEQ. CDR3 length: 17 residues. This CDR3 is CASSQDWKDSSYNEQFF.

The gene calls are TRBV5-1 and TRBJ1-6. The V gene's germline CDR1 is SGHRS and CDR2 YFSETQ. The CDR3 length is 16 residues. The CDR3 loop is CASSSHLQGRDSPLHF.

The chain employs TRBV6-5 and TRBJ1-2; TCRdb reports TRBD1, a call that lacks DNA to check it against. The germline CDR1 and CDR2 sequences are MNHEY and SVGAGI. The CDR3 length is 14 residues. The CDR3 is CASSYGTGGNGYTF.

The J gene is TRBJ2-1, the V gene TRBV6-6; the TCRdb call, TRBD2, lacks DNA for checking. Germline V CDR1 and CDR2: MNHNY, SVGAGI (reference sequence). CDR3 size: 12 residues. This CDR3 is CASSYGGGGRFF.

This chain connects TRBV20-1 to TRBJ2-7; as DNA is missing, the TRBD2 call by TCRdb cannot be tested. The CDR3 has 15 amino acids. Germline V CDR1 and CDR2: DFQATT, SNEGSKA (reference sequence). CDR3: CSAKGLAGGGYEQYF.

The chain joins TRBV24-1 to TRBJ2-5; the TCRdb D gene call, TRBD1, has no DNA to confirm it. Germline-derived CDR1 and CDR2 are KGHDR and SFDVKD. The CDR3 spans 16 residues. CDR3 in amino acids: CATSDTGQGVGETQYF.

The rearrangement links TRBV29-1 to TRBJ2-3; TCRdb indicates TRBD1, and absent DNA this call remains unverified. Per germline, CDR1 SQVTM and CDR2 ANQGSEA. The CDR3 has 15 residues. The CDR3 sequence: CSVGETGASTDTQYF.

The V and J genes are TRBV5-1 and TRBJ1-1. The CDR3 spans 16 residues. Germline-derived CDR1 and CDR2 are SGHRS and YFSETQ. CDR3 loop: CASSLGRRAGNTEAFF.

The chain uses TRBV20-1 and TRBJ2-3; TCRdb lists TRBD1, though no DNA is available to test this call. The CDR3 runs 14 residues. The germline V gene has CDR1 DFQATT and CDR2 SNEGSKA (reference sequence). The CDR3 protein is CSALGAGSTDTQYF.